This TCR beta chain originates from a study of blood T cell repertoires in COVID-19. Overall study: Italy, Spain and the United States were the sources of the convalescent and acute COVID-19 samples. PBMCs, B-cell-depleted T cells, or T cells provided the cDNA or gDNA that made up the material.

The table came from immunoSEQ multiplex PCR; TCRdb's copy has only in-frame clones and leaves some out. The sample carries a few hundred thousand clones, over 70% recorded once. Participants were aged roughly 18 to 90 years, lived in 20 to 30 US areas, and enrolled virtually. Before being deemed recovered, Cohort 3 donors had two negative PCRs, clearance, or symptom resolution. The CDR3 covers 15 residues. CDR1 is MGHRA and CDR2 is YSYEKL in the germline V gene. J gave up 2 bases and V 4 bases, and 0 bases lay outside the gene matches. The sequence derives from a man aged 25 to 40 who had recovered from COVID-19. The sequenced sample consisted of PBMCs or T cells enriched from blood (not recorded which). The V call is TRBV4-1, the J call TRBJ2-1, with 12 bases lining up with TRBD2. CDR3 sequence (DNA): TGCGCCAGCAGCCCTAGCGGGGGGGCCTACAATGAGCAGTTCTTC. This sequence encodes CASSPSGGAYNEQFF.